These 13 T cell receptor beta chains share one sample of origin, sequenced in a study of blood T cells in healthy people across ages. It was with a sample-barcoded 5' primer and a J-beta primer mix that a second PCR of roughly 7 to 12 cycles was run. TCRdb re-analysed the 5' RACE reads in MiXCR, keeping a single row per CDR3 protein. The sample lists about a million distinct CDR3 sequences, around 48% occurring once. The specimen sequenced was blood. The receptors originated from a young man in good health.

The chain employs TRBV11-2 and TRBJ1-1; the match to TRBD1 covers 7 bases. Germline CDR1 SGHAT, CDR2 FQNNGV. This CDR3 comprises 14 residues. J gave up 3 bases and V 3 bases, and 4 bases lay outside the gene matches. The CDR3 loop reads CASSFKGADTEAFF. The CDR3 DNA follows: TGTGCCAGCAGCTTTAAGGGGGCGGACACTGAAGCTTTCTTT.

This clonotype was picked up one time. The chain carries TRBV10-3 and TRBJ2-1; TRBD1 or TRBD2 may be the D gene (5 bases each). The CDR3 has 14 amino acids. The germline V and J ends were trimmed by 10 bases and 5 bases, with 18 bases remaining between them. The germline V gene has CDR1 ENHRY and CDR2 SYGVKD. DNA for the CDR3: TGTGCCACCGAGGGGCTTACGGGGAACAATGAGCAGTTCTTC. Its protein is CATEGLTGNNEQFF.

This rearrangement joins TRBV7-2 to TRBJ1-2; TRBD1 agrees at 9 bases. The CDR3 totals 17 residues. Germline V gives CDR1 SGHTA, CDR2 FQGNSA. V shed 2 bases and J 5 bases; nucleotides not matched to a gene: 12. In DNA, the CDR3 is TGTGCCAGCAGCTTATCCCCTAAAACAGGGGGCGGGTATGGCTACACCTTC. Translating gives CASSLSPKTGGGYGYTF.

This clonotype was detected many times. The rearrangement uses TRBV6-2 or TRBV6-3 and TRBJ2-7, with D perhaps being TRBD1 or TRBD2 (5 bases each). V shed 8 bases and J shed 1 base, with 15 bases lying between them. The germline V gene has CDR1 MNHEY and CDR2 SVGEGT. This CDR3 has 14 amino acids. The CDR3 DNA reads as TGTGCCAGCCACCGGGACGTGGGGTCCTACGAGCAGTACTTC. Amino acids: CASHRDVGSYEQYF.

The sample holds one count of this clonotype. The germline gene is not matched at one end of the junction; a read error may be the cause. The genes are TRBV6-1 and TRBJ1-1; perhaps TRBD1 as D (5 bases). The CDR3 spans 13 residues. Per the germline V gene, CDR1 is MNHNS and CDR2 is SASEGT. The CDR3 sequence: CASGEQAAGEAFF. As DNA, the CDR3 is TGTGCCAGCGGTGAACAGGCAGCGGGCGAAGCTTTCTTT.

The genes are TRBV5-4 and TRBJ2-1; D is possibly TRBD1 (5 bases). Trimming pared 3 bases from V and 5 bases from J, leaving 12 bases between. The CDR3 length is 14 residues. Germline V gene sequence: CDR1 SGHNT, CDR2 YYREEE (reference sequence). The CDR3 protein is CASSSRQTDNEQFF. CDR3 DNA: TGTGCCAGCAGCTCCCGACAGACAGACAATGAGCAGTTCTTC. The full variable domain, completed using reference TRBV5-4 and TRBJ2-1, is ETGVTQSPTHLIKTRGQQVTLRCSSQSGHNTVSWYQQALGQGPQFIFQYYREEENGRGNFPPRFSGLQFPNYSSELNVNALELDDSALYLCASSSRQTDNEQFFGPGTRLTVL.

The J gene is TRBJ1-2, the V gene TRBV5-1; D remains unclear. The CDR3 is 16 amino acids. Germline V gene data show CDR1 as SGHRS and CDR2 as YFSETQ. The V end lost 1 base, the J end lost 0 bases, and 13 bases lay between the germline ends. The CDR3 loop reads CASSLTWEKANYGYTF. CDR3 DNA sequence: TGCGCCAGCAGCTTGACGTGGGAAAAGGCTAACTATGGCTACACCTTC.

This chain uses TRBV5-1 with TRBJ2-1; D is perhaps TRBD1 or TRBD2 (7 bases each). The CDR3 is 15 residues long. Trimming stripped 5 bases from V and 5 bases from J, with 17 bases between. Germline CDR1 reads SGHRS; CDR2 reads YFSETQ. The CDR3 bases are TGCGCCAGCAGTTCAGGGGGGGGCCGGAACAATGAGCAGTTCTTC. Protein: CASSSGGGRNNEQFF.

This chain connects TRBV5-5 to TRBJ1-5; 10 bases agree with TRBD1. V dropped 4 bases and J dropped 4; count of bases not matched to a gene: 8. The CDR3 length is 16 residues. Germline V gene sequence: CDR1 SGHKS, CDR2 YYEKEE (reference sequence). CDR3 loop: CASSGGTGEGNQPQHF. CDR3 coding DNA: TGTGCCAGCAGCGGGGGGACAGGGGAGGGGAATCAGCCCCAGCATTTT. Together with reference TRBV5-5 and TRBJ1-5, the CDR3 gives the full variable domain: DAGVTQSPTHLIKTRGQQVTLRCSPISGHKSVSWYQQVLGQGPQFIFQYYEKEERGRGNFPDRFSARQFPNYSSELNVNALLLGDSALYLCASSGGTGEGNQPQHFGDGTRLSIL.

The CDR3 sequence is CSARVGGPTSSPLHF. The CDR3 DNA reads as TGCAGTGCTAGAGTCGGGGGTCCTACTTCTTCACCCCTCCACTTT. This chain links TRBV20-1 with TRBJ1-6, with a tentative D call TRBD1 (5 bases). Germline CDR1 is DFQATT and CDR2 is SNEGSKA (reference sequence). There are 15 residues in the CDR3. V dropped 1 base and J dropped 9 bases, with 16 bases sitting between them.

This clonotype was observed a few times. This chain uses TRBV5-4 with TRBJ2-7, with D perhaps given as TRBD1 or TRBD2 (6 bases each). With the DNA end fitting TRBJ2-5 better, the J assignment may be wrong. The CDR3 sequence is 15 residues long. CDR1 and CDR2 from the germline V gene are SGHNT and YYREEE (reference sequence). CDR3 coding DNA: TGTGCCAGCAGCTTCACGGAGGGGGTTGGTGAGACCCAGTACTTC. Protein: CASSFTEGVGETQYF.

The chain joins TRBV10-2 to TRBJ2-7; 7 nucleotides line up with TRBD2. Germline V lookup: CDR1 WSHSY, CDR2 SAAADI. The CDR3 extends over 13 amino acids. The J segment lost 2 bases and the V segment lost 7 bases, leaving 5 bases of the junction unmatched. CDR3 amino acids: CASKSGGAYEQYF. Here the CDR3 DNA reads TGCGCCAGCAAGTCGGGGGGAGCCTACGAGCAGTACTTC.

The V and J genes are TRBV28 and TRBJ2-7; D possibly corresponds to TRBD2 (6 bases). Germline V gene sequence: CDR1 MDHEN, CDR2 SYDVKM. The CDR3 is made up of 12 amino acids. V lost 3 bases to trimming and J lost 6 bases, with 9 bases between them. CDR3 nucleotides: TGTGCCAGCAGTTTGTTCGGGGGCGAGCAGTACTTC. This translates into CASSLFGGEQYF.